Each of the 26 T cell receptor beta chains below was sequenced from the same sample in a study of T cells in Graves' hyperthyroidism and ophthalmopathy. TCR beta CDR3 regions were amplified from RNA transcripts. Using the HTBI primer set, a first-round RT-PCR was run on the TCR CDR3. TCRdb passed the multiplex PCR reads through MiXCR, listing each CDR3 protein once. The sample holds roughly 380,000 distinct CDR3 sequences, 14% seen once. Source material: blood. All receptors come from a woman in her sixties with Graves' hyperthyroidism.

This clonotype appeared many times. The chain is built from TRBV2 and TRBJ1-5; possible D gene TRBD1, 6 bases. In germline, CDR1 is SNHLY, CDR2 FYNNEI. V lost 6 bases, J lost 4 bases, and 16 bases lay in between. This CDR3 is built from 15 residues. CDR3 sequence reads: CASRDKRGSNQPQHF. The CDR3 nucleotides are TGTGCCAGCAGAGATAAGAGGGGGTCAAATCAGCCCCAGCATTTT. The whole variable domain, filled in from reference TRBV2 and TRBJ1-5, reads EPEVTQTPSHQVTQMGQEVILRCVPISNHLYFYWYRQILGQKVEFLVSFYNNEISEKSEIFDDQFSVERPDGSNFTLKIRSTKLEDSAMYFCASRDKRGSNQPQHFGDGTRLSIL.

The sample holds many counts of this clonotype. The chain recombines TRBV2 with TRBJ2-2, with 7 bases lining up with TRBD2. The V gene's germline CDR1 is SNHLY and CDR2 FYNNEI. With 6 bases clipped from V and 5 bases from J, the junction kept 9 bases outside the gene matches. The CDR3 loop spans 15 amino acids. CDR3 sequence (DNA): TGTGCCAGCAGCGGAACTAGCGTCCGAACCGGGGAGCTGTTTTTT. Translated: CASSGTSVRTGELFF.

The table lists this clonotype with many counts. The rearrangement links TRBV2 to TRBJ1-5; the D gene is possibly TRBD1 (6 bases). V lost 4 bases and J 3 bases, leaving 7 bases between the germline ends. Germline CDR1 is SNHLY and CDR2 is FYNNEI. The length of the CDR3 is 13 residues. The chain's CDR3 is CASSGQVNQPQHF. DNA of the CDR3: TGTGCCAGCAGTGGACAGGTCAATCAGCCCCAGCATTTT. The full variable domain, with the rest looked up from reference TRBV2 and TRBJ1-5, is EPEVTQTPSHQVTQMGQEVILRCVPISNHLYFYWYRQILGQKVEFLVSFYNNEISEKSEIFDDQFSVERPDGSNFTLKIRSTKLEDSAMYFCASSGQVNQPQHFGDGTRLSIL.

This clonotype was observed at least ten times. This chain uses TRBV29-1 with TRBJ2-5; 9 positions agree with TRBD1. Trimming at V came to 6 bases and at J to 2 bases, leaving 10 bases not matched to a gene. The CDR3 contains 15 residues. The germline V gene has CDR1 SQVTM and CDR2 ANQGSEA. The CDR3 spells CSVVQGAEAQETQYF. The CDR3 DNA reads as TGCAGCGTCGTACAGGGGGCGGAGGCACAAGAGACCCAGTACTTC.

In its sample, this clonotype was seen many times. The CDR3 protein is CSARDARGQETQYF. The CDR3 coding sequence is TGCAGTGCTAGAGATGCCCGGGGGCAAGAGACCCAGTACTTC. The J gene is TRBJ2-5, the V gene TRBV20-1; TRBD2 is a possible D gene (6 bases). Trimming shortened V by 0 bases and J by 2 bases, and 10 bases separated the two germline ends. This CDR3 has 14 amino acids. Germline values: CDR1 DFQATT, CDR2 SNEGSKA (reference sequence).

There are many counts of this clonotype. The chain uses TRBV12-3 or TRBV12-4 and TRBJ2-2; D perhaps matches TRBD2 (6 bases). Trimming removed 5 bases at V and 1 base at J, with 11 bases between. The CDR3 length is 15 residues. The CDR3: CASSIRLGNTGELFF. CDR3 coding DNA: TGTGCCAGCAGTATTAGACTAGGGAACACCGGGGAGCTGTTTTTT.

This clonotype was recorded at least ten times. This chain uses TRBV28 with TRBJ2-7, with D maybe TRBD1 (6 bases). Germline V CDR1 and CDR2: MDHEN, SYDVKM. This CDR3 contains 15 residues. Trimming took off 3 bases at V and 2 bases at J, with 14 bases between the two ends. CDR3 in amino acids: CASSLAGTSTYEQYF. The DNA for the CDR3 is TGTGCCAGCAGTTTGGCCGGGACATCCACCTACGAGCAGTACTTC.

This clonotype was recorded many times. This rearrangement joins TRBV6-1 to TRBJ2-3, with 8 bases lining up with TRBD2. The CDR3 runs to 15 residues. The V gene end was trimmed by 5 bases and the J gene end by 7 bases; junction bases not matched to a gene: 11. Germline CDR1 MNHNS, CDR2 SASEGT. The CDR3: CASSRAGVVRNTQYF. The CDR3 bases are TGTGCCAGCAGTCGAGCGGGAGTAGTCCGAAATACGCAGTATTTT.

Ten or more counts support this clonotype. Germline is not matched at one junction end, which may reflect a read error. The CDR3 is CASSYSSRGGTDTQCF. The CDR3 coding sequence is TGTGCCAGCAGCTATAGCAGCCGGGGGGGAACAGATACGCAGTGTTTT. This sequence joins TRBV11-2 and TRBJ2-3, with 8 bases fitting TRBD2. The CDR3 is made up of 16 amino acids. Germline CDR1 SGHAT, CDR2 FQNNGV. Filled out from reference TRBV11-2 and TRBJ2-3, the complete variable domain reads EAGVAQSPRYKIIEKRQSVAFWCNPISGHATLYWYQQILGQGPKLLIQFQNNGVVDDSQLPKDRFSAERLKGVDSTLKIQPAKLEDSAVYLCASSYSSRGGTDTQCFGPGTRLTVL.

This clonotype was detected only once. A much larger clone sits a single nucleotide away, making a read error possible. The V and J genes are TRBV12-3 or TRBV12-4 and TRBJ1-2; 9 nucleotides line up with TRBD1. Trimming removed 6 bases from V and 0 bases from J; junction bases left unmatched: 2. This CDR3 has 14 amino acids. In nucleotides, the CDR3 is TGTGCCAGCAGCGGGACAGGGACTAACTATGGCTACACCTTC. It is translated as CASSGTGTNYGYTF.

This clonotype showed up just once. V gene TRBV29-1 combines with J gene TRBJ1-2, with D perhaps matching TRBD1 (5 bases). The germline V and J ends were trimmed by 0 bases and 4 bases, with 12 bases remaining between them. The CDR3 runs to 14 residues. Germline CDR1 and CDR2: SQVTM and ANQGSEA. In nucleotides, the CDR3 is TGCAGCGTTGAAGAGGACACAACTACCTATGGCTACACCTTC. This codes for CSVEEDTTTYGYTF.

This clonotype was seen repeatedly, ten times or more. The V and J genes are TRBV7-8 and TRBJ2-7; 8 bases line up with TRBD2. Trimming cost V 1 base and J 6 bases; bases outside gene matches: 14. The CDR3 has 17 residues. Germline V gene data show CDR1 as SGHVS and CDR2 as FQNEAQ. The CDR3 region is CASSLVRTGTSLGEQYF. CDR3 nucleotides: TGTGCCAGCAGCTTAGTACGCACCGGGACTAGTTTAGGCGAGCAGTACTTC.

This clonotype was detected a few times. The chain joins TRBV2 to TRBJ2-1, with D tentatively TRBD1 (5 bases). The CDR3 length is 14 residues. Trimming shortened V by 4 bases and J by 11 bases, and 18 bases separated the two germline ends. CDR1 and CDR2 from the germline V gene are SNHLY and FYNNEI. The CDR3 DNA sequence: TGTGCCAGCAGTGGATTAGGGGCAATGAGTAAGCAGTTCTTC. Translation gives CASSGLGAMSKQFF. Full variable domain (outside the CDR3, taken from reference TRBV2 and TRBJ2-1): EPEVTQTPSHQVTQMGQEVILRCVPISNHLYFYWYRQILGQKVEFLVSFYNNEISEKSEIFDDQFSVERPDGSNFTLKIRSTKLEDSAMYFCASSGLGAMSKQFFGPGTRLTVL.

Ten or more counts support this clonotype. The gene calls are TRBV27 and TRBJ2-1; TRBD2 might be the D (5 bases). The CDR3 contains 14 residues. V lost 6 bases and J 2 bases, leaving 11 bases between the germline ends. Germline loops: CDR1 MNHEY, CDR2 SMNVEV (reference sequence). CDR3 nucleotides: TGTGCCAGCAGCCCCCCCGGGGCCTACAATGAGCAGTTCTTC. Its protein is CASSPPGAYNEQFF.

As DNA, the CDR3 is TGTGCCAGCAGTTTATGGTCCCCTTATACTCGACAGGGGAATGAAAAACTGTTTTTT. Its translation is CASSLWSPYTRQGNEKLFF. The chain employs TRBV28 and TRBJ1-4, with 8 positions matching TRBD1. CDR1 and CDR2 from the germline V gene are MDHEN and SYDVKM. This CDR3 comprises 19 residues. V was clipped by 0 bases and J by 5 bases; unmatched bases: 14. The whole variable domain, remainder taken from reference TRBV28 and TRBJ1-4, is DVKVTQSSRYLVKRTGEKVFLECVQDMDHENMFWYRQDPGLGLRLIYFSYDVKMKEKGDIPEGYSVSREKKERFSLILESASTNQTSMYLCASSLWSPYTRQGNEKLFFGSGTQLSVL.

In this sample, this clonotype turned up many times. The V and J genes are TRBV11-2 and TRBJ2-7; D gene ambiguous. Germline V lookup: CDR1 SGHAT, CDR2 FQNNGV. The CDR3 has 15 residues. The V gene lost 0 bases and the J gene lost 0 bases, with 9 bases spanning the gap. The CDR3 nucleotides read TGTGCCAGCAGCTTAGAAGGGTTACCCTCCTACGAGCAGTACTTC. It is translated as CASSLEGLPSYEQYF. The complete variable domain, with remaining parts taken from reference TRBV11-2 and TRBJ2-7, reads EAGVAQSPRYKIIEKRQSVAFWCNPISGHATLYWYQQILGQGPKLLIQFQNNGVVDDSQLPKDRFSAERLKGVDSTLKIQPAKLEDSAVYLCASSLEGLPSYEQYFGPGTRLTVT.

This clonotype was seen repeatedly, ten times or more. Here the CDR3 DNA reads TGCAGTGCTAGTAAGGGTCCCTACGAGCAGTACTTC. It encodes CSASKGPYEQYF. V and J are TRBV20-1 and TRBJ2-7; D is unclear. Germline V gene data show CDR1 as DFQATT and CDR2 as SNEGSKA (reference sequence). The CDR3 covers 12 residues. Trimming cost V 3 bases and J 2 bases, with 8 bases left between them.

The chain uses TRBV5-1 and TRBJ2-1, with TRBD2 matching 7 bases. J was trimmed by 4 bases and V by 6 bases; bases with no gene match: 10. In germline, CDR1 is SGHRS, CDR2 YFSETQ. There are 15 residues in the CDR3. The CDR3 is CASTLDSGTYNEQFF. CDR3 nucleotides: TGCGCCAGCACCCTAGACAGCGGGACTTACAATGAGCAGTTCTTC.

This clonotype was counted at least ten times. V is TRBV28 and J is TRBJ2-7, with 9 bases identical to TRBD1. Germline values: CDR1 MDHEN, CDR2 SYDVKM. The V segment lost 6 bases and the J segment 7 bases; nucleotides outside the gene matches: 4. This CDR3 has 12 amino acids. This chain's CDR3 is CASSDRGGEQYF. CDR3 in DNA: TGTGCCAGCAGCGACAGGGGGGGGGAGCAGTACTTC.

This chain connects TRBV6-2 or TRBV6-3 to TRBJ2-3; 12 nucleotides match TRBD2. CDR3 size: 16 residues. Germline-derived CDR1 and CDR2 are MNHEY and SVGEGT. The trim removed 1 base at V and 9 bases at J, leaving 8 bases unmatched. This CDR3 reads CASSYWASGRDRTQYF. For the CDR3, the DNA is TGTGCCAGCAGTTACTGGGCTAGCGGGAGGGACAGGACGCAGTATTTT.

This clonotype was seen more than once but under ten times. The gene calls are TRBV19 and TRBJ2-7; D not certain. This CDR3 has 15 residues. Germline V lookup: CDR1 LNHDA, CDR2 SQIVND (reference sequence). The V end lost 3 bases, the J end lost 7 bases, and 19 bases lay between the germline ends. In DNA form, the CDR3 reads TGTGCCAGTAGTATCAACACCCCCGGTGAATCAGAGCAGTACTTC. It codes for CASSINTPGESEQYF.

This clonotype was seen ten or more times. The CDR3 nucleotides read TGCAGTGCTAGAGATCAGGGGAGGGAGGCCCTCTACGAGCAGTACTTC. The encoded protein is CSARDQGREALYEQYF. The genes are TRBV20-1 and TRBJ2-7, with D tentatively TRBD2 (7 bases). Germline assignment: CDR1 DFQATT and CDR2 SNEGSKA (reference sequence). The CDR3 spans 16 residues. Trimming pared 0 bases from V and 3 bases from J, leaving 18 bases between.

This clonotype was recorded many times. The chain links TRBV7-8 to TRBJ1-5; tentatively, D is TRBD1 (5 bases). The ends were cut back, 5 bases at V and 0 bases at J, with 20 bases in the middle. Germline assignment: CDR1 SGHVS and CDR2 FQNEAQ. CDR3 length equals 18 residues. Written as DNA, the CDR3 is TGTGCCAGCAGCCCGAAACGTCGGGGGGGGTATAGCAATCAGCCCCAGCATTTT. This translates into CASSPKRRGGYSNQPQHF.

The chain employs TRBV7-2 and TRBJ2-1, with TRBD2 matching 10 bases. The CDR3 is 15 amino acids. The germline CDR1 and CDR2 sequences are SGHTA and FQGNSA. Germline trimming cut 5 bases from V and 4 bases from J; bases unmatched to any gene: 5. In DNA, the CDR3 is TGTGCCAGCAGCCGAACTAGCGGGGAGTACAATGAGCAGTTCTTC. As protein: CASSRTSGEYNEQFF.

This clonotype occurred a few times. The CDR3 sequence: CASSSSGDPETQYF. CDR3 in DNA: TGCGCCAGCAGCTCCTCGGGGGACCCAGAGACCCAGTACTTC. The chain has TRBV5-1 and TRBJ2-5, with D possibly TRBD2 on 6 matching bases. This CDR3 spans 14 amino acids. Germline CDR1 and CDR2: SGHRS and YFSETQ. V was shortened by 3 bases and J by 4 bases, with 13 bases between the two germline ends.

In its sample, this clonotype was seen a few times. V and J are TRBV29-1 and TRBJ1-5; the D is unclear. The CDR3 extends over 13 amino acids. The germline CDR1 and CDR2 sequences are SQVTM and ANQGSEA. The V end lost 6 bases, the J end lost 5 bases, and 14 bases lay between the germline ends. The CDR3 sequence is CSVLTEPYQPQHF. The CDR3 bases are TGCAGCGTACTGACGGAACCCTATCAGCCCCAGCATTTT.